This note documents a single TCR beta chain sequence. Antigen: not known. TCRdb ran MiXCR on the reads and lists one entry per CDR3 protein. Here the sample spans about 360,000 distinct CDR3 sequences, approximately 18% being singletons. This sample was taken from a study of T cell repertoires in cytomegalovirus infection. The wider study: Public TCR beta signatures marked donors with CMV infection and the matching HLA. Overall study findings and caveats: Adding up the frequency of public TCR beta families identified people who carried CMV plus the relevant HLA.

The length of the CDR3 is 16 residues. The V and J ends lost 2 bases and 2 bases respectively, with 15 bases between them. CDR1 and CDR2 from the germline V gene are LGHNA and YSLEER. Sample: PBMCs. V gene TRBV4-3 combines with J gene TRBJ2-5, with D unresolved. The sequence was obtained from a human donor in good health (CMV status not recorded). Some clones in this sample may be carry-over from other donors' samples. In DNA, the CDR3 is TGCGCCAGCAGCCAAAAAGTTGTAACGGCTCAAGAGACCCAGTACTTC. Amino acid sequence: CASSQKVVTAQETQYF.